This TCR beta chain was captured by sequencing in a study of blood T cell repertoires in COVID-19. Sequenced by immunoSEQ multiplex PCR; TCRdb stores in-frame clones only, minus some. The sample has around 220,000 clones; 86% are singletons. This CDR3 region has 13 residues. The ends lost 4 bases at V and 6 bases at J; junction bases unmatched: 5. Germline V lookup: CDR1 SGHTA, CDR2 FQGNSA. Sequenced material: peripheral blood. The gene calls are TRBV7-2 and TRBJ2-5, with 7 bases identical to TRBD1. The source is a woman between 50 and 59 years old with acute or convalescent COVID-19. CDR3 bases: TGTGCCAGCAGCTGGCAGGGGGTGCAGACCCAGTACTTC. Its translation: CASSWQGVQTQYF.